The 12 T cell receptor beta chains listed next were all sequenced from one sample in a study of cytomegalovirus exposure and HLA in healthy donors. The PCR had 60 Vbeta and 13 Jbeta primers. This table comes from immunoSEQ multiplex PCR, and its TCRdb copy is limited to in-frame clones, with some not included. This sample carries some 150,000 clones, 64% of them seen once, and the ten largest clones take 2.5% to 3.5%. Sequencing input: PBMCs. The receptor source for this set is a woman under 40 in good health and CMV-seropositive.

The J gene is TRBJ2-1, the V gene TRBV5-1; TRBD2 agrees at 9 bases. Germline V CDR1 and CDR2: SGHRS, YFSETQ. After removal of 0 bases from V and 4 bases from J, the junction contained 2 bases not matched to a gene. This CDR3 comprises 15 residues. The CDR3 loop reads CASSLGLAEYNEQFF. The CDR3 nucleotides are TGCGCCAGCAGCTTGGGACTAGCGGAATACAATGAGCAGTTCTTC. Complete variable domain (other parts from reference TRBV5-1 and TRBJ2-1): KAGVTQTPRYLIKTRGQQVTLSCSPISGHRSVSWYQQTPGQGLQFLFEYFSETQRNKGNFPGRFSGRQFSNSRSEMNVSTLELGDSALYLCASSLGLAEYNEQFFGPGTRLTVL.

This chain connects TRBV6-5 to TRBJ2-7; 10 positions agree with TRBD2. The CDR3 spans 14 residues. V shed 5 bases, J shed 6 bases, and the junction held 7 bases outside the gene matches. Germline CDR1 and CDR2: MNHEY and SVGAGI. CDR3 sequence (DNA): TGTGCCAGCAGTAAACTAGCGGGAAAGCGCGAGCAGTACTTC. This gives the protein CASSKLAGKREQYF.

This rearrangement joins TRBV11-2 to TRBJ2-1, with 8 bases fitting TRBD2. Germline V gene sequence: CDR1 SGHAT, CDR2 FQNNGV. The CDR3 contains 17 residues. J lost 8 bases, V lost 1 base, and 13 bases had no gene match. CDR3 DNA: TGTGCCAGCAGCTTAGGGAACTTAGCGGGAATTAGCGATGAGCAGTTCTTC. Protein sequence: CASSLGNLAGISDEQFF.

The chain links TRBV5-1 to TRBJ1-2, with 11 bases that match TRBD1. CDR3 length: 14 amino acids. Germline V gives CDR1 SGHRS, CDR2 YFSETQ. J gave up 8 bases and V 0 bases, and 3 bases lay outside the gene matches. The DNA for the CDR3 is TGCGCCAGCAGCTTGGAGGGACAGGGGGAGGGCTACACCTTC. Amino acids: CASSLEGQGEGYTF.

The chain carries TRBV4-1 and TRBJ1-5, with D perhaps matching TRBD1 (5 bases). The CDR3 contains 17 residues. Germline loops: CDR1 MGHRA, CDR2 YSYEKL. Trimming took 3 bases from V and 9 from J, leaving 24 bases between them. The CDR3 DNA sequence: TGCGCCAGCAGCCACACGGCAGGGTCAAGGGGTTATCGGCCCCAGCATTTT. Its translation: CASSHTAGSRGYRPQHF.

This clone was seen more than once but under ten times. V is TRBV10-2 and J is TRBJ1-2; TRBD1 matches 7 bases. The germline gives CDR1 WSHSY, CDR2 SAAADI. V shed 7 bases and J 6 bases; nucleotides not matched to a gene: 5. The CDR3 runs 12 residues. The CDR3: CASTRTGHGYTF. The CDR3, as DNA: TGCGCCAGCACCCGGACAGGCCATGGCTACACCTTC.

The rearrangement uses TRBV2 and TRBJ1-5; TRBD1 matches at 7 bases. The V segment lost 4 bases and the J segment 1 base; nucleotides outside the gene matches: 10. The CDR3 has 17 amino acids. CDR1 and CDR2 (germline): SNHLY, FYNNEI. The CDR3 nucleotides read TGTGCCAGCAGTGCCGGGACAGATCTTGGGAGCAATCAGCCCCAGCATTTT. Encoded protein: CASSAGTDLGSNQPQHF.

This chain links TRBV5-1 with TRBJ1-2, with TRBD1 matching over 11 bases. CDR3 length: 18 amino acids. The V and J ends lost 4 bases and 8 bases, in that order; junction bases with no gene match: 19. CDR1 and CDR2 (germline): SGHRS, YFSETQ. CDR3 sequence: CASSLIFPRTGGGEGYTF. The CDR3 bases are TGCGCCAGCAGCCTAATTTTTCCCCGGACAGGGGGCGGGGAAGGCTACACCTTC.

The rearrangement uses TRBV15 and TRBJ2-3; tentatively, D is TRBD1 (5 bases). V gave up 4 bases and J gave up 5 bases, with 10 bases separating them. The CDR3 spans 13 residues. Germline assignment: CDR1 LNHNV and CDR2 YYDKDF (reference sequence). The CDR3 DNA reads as TGTGCCACCAGCACCCTAGGGGTAGATACGCAGTATTTT. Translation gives CATSTLGVDTQYF.

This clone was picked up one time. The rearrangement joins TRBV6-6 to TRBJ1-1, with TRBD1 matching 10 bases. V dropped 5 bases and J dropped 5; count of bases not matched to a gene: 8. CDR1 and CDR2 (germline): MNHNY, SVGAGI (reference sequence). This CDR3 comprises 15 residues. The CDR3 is CASSSPGTGVTEAFF. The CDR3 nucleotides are TGTGCCAGCAGTAGCCCAGGGACAGGGGTGACTGAAGCTTTCTTT.

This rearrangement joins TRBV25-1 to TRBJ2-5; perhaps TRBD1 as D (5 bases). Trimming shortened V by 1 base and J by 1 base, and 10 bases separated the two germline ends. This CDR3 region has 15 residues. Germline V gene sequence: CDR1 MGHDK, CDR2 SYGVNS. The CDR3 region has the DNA TGTGCCAGCAGTGAATCCGCAGGGCTCCAAGAGACCCAGTACTTC. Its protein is CASSESAGLQETQYF.

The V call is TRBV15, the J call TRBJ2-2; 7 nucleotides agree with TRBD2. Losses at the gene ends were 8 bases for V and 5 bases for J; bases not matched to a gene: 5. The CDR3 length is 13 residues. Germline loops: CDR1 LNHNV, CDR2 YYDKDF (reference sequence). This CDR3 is CATRSRGTGELFF. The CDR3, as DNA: TGTGCCACCCGGTCGCGGGGGACCGGGGAGCTGTTTTTT.